This T cell receptor (beta chain) was recorded in a study of T-cell reconstitution after alpha-beta-depleted transplantation in children. Unique molecular identifiers tagged the TCRbeta library. A single record per CDR3 protein comes from TCRdb applying MiXCR to the PCR reads. The sample holds approximately 240,000 distinct CDR3 sequences; around 9.6% are singletons and the top ten take less than 8%. This clonotype was counted a few times. V lost 6 bases and J 6 bases, leaving 11 bases between the germline ends. Germline loops: CDR1 SGHTA, CDR2 FQGNSA. The CDR3 sequence is 12 residues long. The clonotype originates from a human donor who donated a stem cell graft to a child with acute lymphoblastic leukemia. The input for sequencing was PBMCs from the stem cell graft donor, taken from the stem cell graft. V gene TRBV7-2 combines with J gene TRBJ2-5; no firm D call. CDR3 bases: TGTGCCAGCAGAGAACGGGCTCAGACCCAGTACTTC. Encoded protein: CASRERAQTQYF.